These T cell receptor beta chains were read from a single sample in a study of technical replicates of blood from a few donors. Assay used: immunoSEQ multiplex PCR; TCRdb lists only in-frame clones, some missing. The table records tens of thousands of clones, approximately 93% of them present only once. The sequenced sample was T cells isolated from PBMCs. These receptors all stem from a human donor in good health. The CDR3 runs from the conserved cysteine through the conserved F or W. Each record gives: D gene, V gene, J gene, clone size, CDR3 DNA, CDR3 protein. D genes are given only for firm matches. The size of a clone is reported for some rows only, either as once, few or many, or as a class for expanded clones.

D gene: -; V gene: TRBV6-4; J gene: TRBJ1-1; clone size: -; CDR3 DNA: TGTGCCAGCAGTGAAAGTTACAGGGACACTGAAGCTTTCTTT; CDR3 protein: CASSESYRDTEAFF
D gene: TRBD1; V gene: TRBV7-3; J gene: TRBJ2-7; clone size: -; CDR3 DNA: TGTGCCAGCAGCATAGGACAGGGGGGGCTCTACGAGCAGTACTTC; CDR3 protein: CASSIGQGGLYEQYF
D gene: TRBD1; V gene: TRBV6-5; J gene: TRBJ1-2; clone size: -; CDR3 DNA: TGTGCCAGCAGTCGCGACAGGGATCTTGGCTACACCTTC; CDR3 protein: CASSRDRDLGYTF
D gene: -; V gene: TRBV5-1; J gene: TRBJ2-2; clone size: -; CDR3 DNA: TGCGCCAGCAGCTCCTACCGTTGGGCAAACACCGGGGAGCTGTTTTTT; CDR3 protein: CASSSYRWANTGELFF
D gene: TRBD1; V gene: TRBV10-3; J gene: TRBJ2-2; clone size: once; CDR3 DNA: TGTGCCATAGGATCGGGACAGTACGCCGGGGAGCTGTTTTTT; CDR3 protein: CAIGSGQYAGELFF
D gene: -; V gene: TRBV28; J gene: TRBJ2-7; clone size: -; CDR3 DNA: TGTGCCAGCAGGATAACTAGTGGCGAGCAGTACTTC; CDR3 protein: CASRITSGEQYF
D gene: TRBD2; V gene: TRBV13; J gene: TRBJ2-1; clone size: -; CDR3 DNA: TGTGCCAGCAGCCCCCTGACTAGCGGGAGAGGGAATGAGCAGTTCTTC; CDR3 protein: CASSPLTSGRGNEQFF
D gene: -; V gene: TRBV19; J gene: TRBJ1-5; clone size: -; CDR3 DNA: TGTGCCAGTAGTATCTCTGACAGCCCCAATCAGCCCCAGCATTTT; CDR3 protein: CASSISDSPNQPQHF
D gene: -; V gene: TRBV4-2; J gene: TRBJ2-2; clone size: -; CDR3 DNA: TGTGCCAGCAGCCAAGACCTTAGCGGAGAGGACACCGGGGAGCTGTTTTTT; CDR3 protein: CASSQDLSGEDTGELFF
D gene: -; V gene: TRBV28; J gene: TRBJ1-1; clone size: -; CDR3 DNA: TGTGCCACCTACCCCCCCGAGGGGGACACTGAAGCTTTCTTT; CDR3 protein: CATYPPEGDTEAFF
D gene: TRBD1; V gene: TRBV29-1; J gene: TRBJ1-2; clone size: -; CDR3 DNA: TGCAGCACCCCGACAGGGACCTATGGCTACACCTTC; CDR3 protein: CSTPTGTYGYTF
D gene: -; V gene: TRBV29-1; J gene: TRBJ2-7; clone size: -; CDR3 DNA: TGCAGCGTTGAAGACCGGGGGGCTAAGTCCTACGAGCAGTACTTC; CDR3 protein: CSVEDRGAKSYEQYF
D gene: TRBD1; V gene: TRBV11-2; J gene: TRBJ1-2; clone size: -; CDR3 DNA: TGTGCCAGCAGCCTATATGGACAGGGATATGGCTACACCTTC; CDR3 protein: CASSLYGQGYGYTF
D gene: TRBD1; V gene: TRBV4-3; J gene: TRBJ2-7; clone size: -; CDR3 DNA: TGCGCCAGCAGCCAGATACAGGGGGCATTATCCTACGAGCAGTACTTC; CDR3 protein: CASSQIQGALSYEQYF
D gene: -; V gene: TRBV7-8; J gene: TRBJ1-1; clone size: -; CDR3 DNA: TGTGCCAGCAGCGACCGGGACACCTCTTCAGAAGCTTTCTTT; CDR3 protein: CASSDRDTSSEAFF
D gene: -; V gene: TRBV28; J gene: TRBJ1-2; clone size: once; CDR3 DNA: TGTGCCAGCAGTTTATTATTTAGCCGAAACGGCTACACCTTC; CDR3 protein: CASSLLFSRNGYTF
D gene: TRBD2; V gene: TRBV4-1; J gene: TRBJ2-1; clone size: -; CDR3 DNA: TGCGCCAGCAGCCATAGTCGGACTAGCGACGACAATGAGCAGTTCTTC; CDR3 protein: CASSHSRTSDDNEQFF
D gene: TRBD1; V gene: TRBV12-5; J gene: TRBJ2-7; clone size: -; CDR3 DNA: TGTGCTAGTGGACCAGGGACAGGGCCCTTGAACGAGCAGTACTTC; CDR3 protein: CASGPGTGPLNEQYF
D gene: -; V gene: TRBV2; J gene: TRBJ2-7; clone size: -; CDR3 DNA: TGTGCCAGCAGTGAACGGAGGTTGAACGAGCAGTACTTC; CDR3 protein: CASSERRLNEQYF
D gene: -; V gene: TRBV9; J gene: TRBJ1-4; clone size: -; CDR3 DNA: TGTGCCAGCAGCGTAGAAACAGGAAATGAAAAACTGTTTTTT; CDR3 protein: CASSVETGNEKLFF
D gene: TRBD1; V gene: TRBV7-9; J gene: TRBJ1-1; clone size: few; CDR3 DNA: TGTGCCAGCAGCTTAGGACAGGGGTGGACGAACACTGAAGCTTTCTTT; CDR3 protein: CASSLGQGWTNTEAFF
D gene: -; V gene: TRBV5-1; J gene: TRBJ2-1; clone size: -; CDR3 DNA: TGCGCCAGCAGCGTAGACAGGCCAAATGAGCAGTTCTTC; CDR3 protein: CASSVDRPNEQFF
D gene: -; V gene: TRBV15; J gene: TRBJ2-7; clone size: -; CDR3 DNA: TGTGCCACCAGCAGAGGAGGGACACCCCTCTCCTACGAGCAGTACTTC; CDR3 protein: CATSRGGTPLSYEQYF
D gene: TRBD2; V gene: TRBV5-4; J gene: TRBJ2-1; clone size: -; CDR3 DNA: TGTGCCAGCATCGGGACTAGCGGATACAATGAGCAGTTCTTC; CDR3 protein: CASIGTSGYNEQFF
D gene: -; V gene: TRBV10-3; J gene: TRBJ1-1; clone size: -; CDR3 DNA: TGTGCCATCAGTGAGGAGGGGCGGGGGACTGAAGCTTTCTTT; CDR3 protein: CAISEEGRGTEAFF
D gene: TRBD1; V gene: TRBV30; J gene: TRBJ2-3; clone size: -; CDR3 DNA: TGTGCCTGGGAACCCGGGACAGGGGGCTGGTATACGCAGTATTTT; CDR3 protein: CAWEPGTGGWYTQYF
D gene: -; V gene: TRBV6-6; J gene: TRBJ1-4; clone size: -; CDR3 DNA: TGTGCCAGCAGTTACTCTCCGCCGGCTAATGAAAAACTGTTTTTT; CDR3 protein: CASSYSPPANEKLFF
D gene: TRBD2; V gene: TRBV7-2; J gene: TRBJ2-3; clone size: -; CDR3 DNA: TGTGCCAGCAGCTCTAGCGGTTCTAGCACAGATACGCAGTATTTT; CDR3 protein: CASSSSGSSTDTQYF
D gene: TRBD2; V gene: TRBV4-2; J gene: TRBJ2-6; clone size: -; CDR3 DNA: TGTGCCAGCAGCCGACTAGCGGCTGGGGGGGCCAACGTCCTGACTTTC; CDR3 protein: CASSRLAAGGANVLTF
D gene: TRBD1; V gene: TRBV27; J gene: TRBJ1-1; clone size: -; CDR3 DNA: TGTGCCAGCAGTTTAGTCGGGACAGGGGGCTTCAACACTGAAGCTTTCTTT; CDR3 protein: CASSLVGTGGFNTEAFF
D gene: -; V gene: TRBV19; J gene: TRBJ1-2; clone size: -; CDR3 DNA: TGTGCCAGTAGGAACAGGGACTATGGCTACACCTTC; CDR3 protein: CASRNRDYGYTF
D gene: TRBD2; V gene: TRBV9; J gene: TRBJ2-3; clone size: -; CDR3 DNA: TGTGCCAGCAGCGGTAGGACTAGCGGGGACTCTCGAGATACGCAGTATTTT; CDR3 protein: CASSGRTSGDSRDTQYF
D gene: -; V gene: TRBV18; J gene: TRBJ2-3; clone size: -; CDR3 DNA: TGTGCCAGCTCACCGATGGAATATTCGGGAGATACGCAGTATTTT; CDR3 protein: CASSPMEYSGDTQYF
D gene: TRBD1; V gene: TRBV25-1; J gene: TRBJ2-3; clone size: -; CDR3 DNA: TGTGCCAGCAGACCGGACAGGGATTACGGTACGCAGTATTTT; CDR3 protein: CASRPDRDYGTQYF
D gene: -; V gene: TRBV6-5; J gene: TRBJ2-2; clone size: -; CDR3 DNA: TGTGCCAGCAGTTACGTAATAGGGGCCGGGGAGCTGTTTTTT; CDR3 protein: CASSYVIGAGELFF
D gene: TRBD1; V gene: TRBV2; J gene: TRBJ2-1; clone size: -; CDR3 DNA: TGTGCCAGCAGTAGCACAGGGGGCCCAGGGTACAATGAGCAGTTCTTC; CDR3 protein: CASSSTGGPGYNEQFF
D gene: -; V gene: TRBV27; J gene: TRBJ1-1; clone size: -; CDR3 DNA: TGTGCCAGCAGCCCAAACACGAACACTGAAGCTTTCTTT; CDR3 protein: CASSPNTNTEAFF
D gene: TRBD1; V gene: TRBV11-2; J gene: TRBJ2-7; clone size: -; CDR3 DNA: TGTGCCAGCAGCGGGACAGTCAACTACGAGCAGTACTTC; CDR3 protein: CASSGTVNYEQYF
D gene: -; V gene: TRBV13; J gene: TRBJ2-7; clone size: -; CDR3 DNA: TGTGCCAGCAGCTTATCAATCCAGGGTCCCTACGAGCAGTACTTC; CDR3 protein: CASSLSIQGPYEQYF
D gene: -; V gene: TRBV5-1; J gene: TRBJ2-3; clone size: -; CDR3 DNA: TGCGCCAGCACATCAGGGACAGATACGCAGTATTTT; CDR3 protein: CASTSGTDTQYF
D gene: TRBD1; V gene: TRBV5-1; J gene: TRBJ2-1; clone size: -; CDR3 DNA: TGCGCCAGCAGCTTCACAGGGGTATCTGACAATGAGCAGTTCTTC; CDR3 protein: CASSFTGVSDNEQFF
D gene: -; V gene: TRBV21-1; J gene: TRBJ2-1; clone size: -; CDR3 DNA: TGTGCCAGCAGCCTACCGACTAGCGGGACTTACAATGAGCAGTTCTTC; CDR3 protein: CASSLPTSGTYNEQFF
D gene: -; V gene: TRBV27; J gene: TRBJ2-1; clone size: -; CDR3 DNA: TGTGCCAGCAGTTTATATCCGGTGCAGGGTTCCTACAATGAGCAGTTCTTC; CDR3 protein: CASSLYPVQGSYNEQFF